A selection of T cell receptor beta chains follows, all from one sample in a study of T cells in Graves' hyperthyroidism and ophthalmopathy. From the multiplex PCR reads, TCRdb called clonotypes with MiXCR, one entry per CDR3 protein. The sample has 540,000 or so distinct CDR3 sequences, 40% to 55% seen once; the top ten hold 15% to 20%. The sample consisted of peripheral blood or thyroid tissue (not recorded which). The receptors come from an adult woman with Graves' disease, either hyperthyroidism or ophthalmopathy (not recorded which). Both conserved end residues are part of each CDR3. The order of the fields is J gene, D gene, CDR3 length, V gene, clone size, CDR3 protein, CDR3 DNA. D genes are given only for firm matches. Clone size, where shown, is once, few, many, or a class for clones that have expanded.

j_call: TRBJ1-1
d_call: .
cdr3_length: 13
v_call: TRBV7-3
clone_size: many
cdr3_aa: CASSPGPWTEAFF
cdr3_nt: TGTGCCAGCAGCCCCGGACCATGGACTGAAGCTTTCTTT

j_call: TRBJ1-5
d_call: .
cdr3_length: 20
v_call: TRBV5-1
clone_size: .
cdr3_aa: CASSKREYSGAKSASQPQHF
cdr3_nt: TGCGCCAGCAGCAAGCGGGAGTACTCTGGGGCTAAGTCTGCAAGTCAGCCCCAGCATTTT

j_call: TRBJ2-5
d_call: .
cdr3_length: 14
v_call: TRBV5-1
clone_size: many
cdr3_aa: CASSSRTAGETQYF
cdr3_nt: TGCGCCAGCAGCTCCCGGACAGCCGGGGAGACCCAGTACTTC

j_call: TRBJ2-6
d_call: .
cdr3_length: 13
v_call: TRBV9
clone_size: many
cdr3_aa: CASRRVGANVLTF
cdr3_nt: TGTGCCAGCCGTAGGGTGGGGGCCAACGTCCTGACTTTC

j_call: TRBJ2-7
d_call: .
cdr3_length: 15
v_call: TRBV12-3/TRBV12-4
clone_size: many
cdr3_aa: CASSKVGVGYYEQYF
cdr3_nt: TGTGCCAGCAGTAAGGTGGGGGTTGGCTACTACGAGCAGTACTTC

j_call: TRBJ2-1
d_call: TRBD2
cdr3_length: 15
v_call: TRBV5-1
clone_size: .
cdr3_aa: CASSSRAGTSNEQFF
cdr3_nt: TGCGCCAGCAGCTCGCGAGCGGGAACTTCCAATGAGCAGTTCTTC

j_call: TRBJ1-2
d_call: .
cdr3_length: 15
v_call: TRBV9
clone_size: many
cdr3_aa: CASSDGDSTGYGYTF
cdr3_nt: TGTGCCAGCAGCGACGGGGACTCGACAGGCTATGGCTACACCTTC

j_call: TRBJ2-7
d_call: .
cdr3_length: 16
v_call: TRBV6-6
clone_size: few
cdr3_aa: CASSSRLGRGKYEQYF
cdr3_nt: TGTGCCAGCAGTTCAAGATTAGGTCGGGGCAAATACGAGCAGTACTTC

j_call: TRBJ2-7
d_call: .
cdr3_length: 12
v_call: TRBV20-1
clone_size: once
cdr3_aa: CSVAPDKGEQYF
cdr3_nt: TGCAGTGTGGCTCCAGACAAGGGAGAGCAGTACTTC

j_call: TRBJ2-2
d_call: .
cdr3_length: 16
v_call: TRBV7-8
clone_size: many
cdr3_aa: CASSLAPGLNTGELFF
cdr3_nt: TGTGCCAGCAGCTTAGCCCCGGGCTTGAACACCGGGGAGCTGTTTTTT

j_call: TRBJ2-7
d_call: .
cdr3_length: 13
v_call: TRBV28
clone_size: few
cdr3_aa: CASSFAGFYEQYF
cdr3_nt: TGTGCCAGCAGTTTTGCGGGGTTCTACGAGCAGTACTTC

j_call: TRBJ2-7
d_call: TRBD2
cdr3_length: 14
v_call: TRBV5-1
clone_size: many
cdr3_aa: CASSLERGPYEQYF
cdr3_nt: TGCGCCAGCAGCTTGGAGCGGGGGCCCTACGAGCAGTACTTC

j_call: TRBJ2-7
d_call: .
cdr3_length: 14
v_call: TRBV7-8
clone_size: few
cdr3_aa: CASSPGERDYEQYF
cdr3_nt: TGTGCCAGCAGCCCTGGGGAGAGAGACTACGAGCAGTACTTC

j_call: TRBJ1-1
d_call: .
cdr3_length: 12
v_call: TRBV11-2
clone_size: many
cdr3_aa: CASSLRDTEAFF
cdr3_nt: TGTGCCAGCAGCCTTCGGGACACTGAAGCTTTCTTT

j_call: TRBJ2-7
d_call: .
cdr3_length: 12
v_call: TRBV28
clone_size: .
cdr3_aa: CAVERSSYEQYF
cdr3_nt: TGTGCAGTAGAAAGGAGCTCCTACGAGCAGTACTTC

j_call: TRBJ1-6
d_call: .
cdr3_length: 12
v_call: TRBV7-2
clone_size: many
cdr3_aa: CASSFYNSPLHF
cdr3_nt: TGTGCCAGCAGCTTCTATAATTCACCCCTCCACTTT